The clone carrying this TCR beta chain was observed at least ten times. The target antigen is unknown. The entry originates in a study of T cells in Graves' hyperthyroidism and ophthalmopathy. Study-wide context: Peripheral blood was secured at the point of initial diagnosis, before any treatment. Broader study findings: The authors' 13 V-J model separated ophthalmopathy from stable hyperthyroidism.

A lack of ophthalmopathy progression within 18 months defined stable Graves' hyperthyroidism. In germline, CDR1 is MDHEN, CDR2 SYDVKM. Trimming took 8 bases from V and 2 from J, leaving 10 bases between them. This CDR3 is 12 amino acids long. From RNA transcripts, TCR beta CDR3 regions were amplified. When the TCR CDR3 underwent first-round RT-PCR, the HTBI primer set was used. TCRdb passed the multiplex PCR reads through MiXCR, listing each CDR3 protein once. The data show hundreds of thousands of distinct CDR3 sequences, 11% to 15% seen once. This sequence joins TRBV28 and TRBJ2-7, with unresolved D. Sequencing input: blood. The source of this sequence is a woman aged 18-29 years with Graves' hyperthyroidism. The CDR3 DNA reads as TGTGCCAGCCAGGAGCATCCCTACGAGCAGTACTTC. Its protein product is CASQEHPYEQYF.